These 25 T cell receptor beta chains were sequenced from one sample in a study of shared clonotypes between healthy human individuals. Sequencing was performed with immunoSEQ multiplex PCR; in TCRdb, only in-frame clones are kept and a portion is missing. The data contain some 510,000 clones, approximately 85% of them singletons. The sample consisted of PBMCs. These receptors originate from a woman aged 40 to 49 in good health. Some clones in this sample may be carry-over from other donors' samples.

V and J are TRBV19 and TRBJ2-1, with D possibly being TRBD2 (6 bases). V gave up 3 bases and J gave up 9 bases, with 15 bases separating them. CDR1 and CDR2 (germline): LNHDA, SQIVND (reference sequence). CDR3 length equals 14 residues. The CDR3 DNA is TGTGCCAGTAGTATGATGGCGGGACTGAGTGAGCAGTTCTTC. It yields the protein CASSMMAGLSEQFF.

The rearrangement joins TRBV29-1 to TRBJ1-1, with D maybe TRBD1 (5 bases). Germline V gene data show CDR1 as SQVTM and CDR2 as ANQGSEA. The CDR3 runs 13 residues. The V end was cut by 0 bases, the J end by 9 bases, with 14 bases between. The CDR3 sequence: CSVEDLQGMKAFF. CDR3 DNA sequence: TGCAGCGTTGAAGATCTTCAGGGTATGAAAGCTTTCTTT. The whole variable domain, remainder taken from reference TRBV29-1 and TRBJ1-1, is SAVISQKPSRDICQRGTSLTIQCQVDSQVTMMFWYRQQPGQSLTLIATANQGSEATYESGFVIDKFPISRPNLTFSTLTVSNMSPEDSSIYLCSVEDLQGMKAFFGQGTRLTVV.

The V gene is TRBV20-1, the J gene TRBJ2-3, with a weak D call TRBD2 (6 bases). The CDR3 is 11 amino acids. The V gene lost 7 bases and the J gene lost 4 bases, with 9 bases spanning the gap. Germline CDR1 is DFQATT and CDR2 is SNEGSKA (reference sequence). CDR3 DNA sequence: TGCAGTGGGGGGGTTTCAGATACGCAGTATTTT. This encodes CSGGVSDTQYF.

The chain combines TRBV5-1 with TRBJ2-3; D gene ambiguous. Germline values: CDR1 SGHRS, CDR2 YFSETQ. V shed 1 base and J shed 0 bases, with 12 bases lying between them. This CDR3 contains 16 residues. This CDR3 reads CASSLRWQTSTDTQYF. As DNA, the CDR3 is TGCGCCAGCAGCTTGAGGTGGCAAACTAGCACAGATACGCAGTATTTT.

The J gene is TRBJ1-6, the V gene TRBV28; a weak D match, TRBD1 (5 bases). This CDR3 comprises 12 residues. Per the germline V gene, CDR1 is MDHEN and CDR2 is SYDVKM. The CDR3 loop is CAWGGYNSPLHF. The CDR3 bases are TGTGCATGGGGGGGCTATAATTCACCCCTCCACTTT.

The rearrangement links TRBV11-2 to TRBJ2-7, with 9 bases matching TRBD1. After removal of 5 bases from V and 7 bases from J, the junction contained 15 bases not matched to a gene. The CDR3 consists of 16 residues. Germline V lookup: CDR1 SGHAT, CDR2 FQNNGV. The CDR3 DNA sequence: TGTGCCAGCAGCACACGGGACAGGGTCCCTCCCTTGGAGCAGTACTTC. Translation: CASSTRDRVPPLEQYF.

V and J are TRBV27 and TRBJ1-1, with D unclear. Germline CDR1 MNHEY, CDR2 SMNVEV (reference sequence). The length of the CDR3 is 15 residues. The V and J ends lost 2 bases and 0 bases respectively, with 10 bases between them. CDR3 nucleotides: TGTGCCAGCAGTTTAAGGGCGTTTATGAACACTGAAGCTTTCTTT. It translates to CASSLRAFMNTEAFF.

V and J are TRBV27 and TRBJ1-5; TRBD1 matches at 9 bases. CDR1 is MNHEY and CDR2 is SMNVEV in the germline V gene (reference sequence). The CDR3 covers 16 residues. After removal of 3 bases from V and 3 bases from J, the junction contained 6 bases not matched to a gene. The CDR3 here is CASSLSWTGDNQPQHF. The CDR3 DNA reads TGTGCCAGCAGTTTGAGTTGGACAGGGGACAATCAGCCCCAGCATTTT.

DNA for the CDR3: TGTGCCAGCTCCCCGAGGACAGGGAGTACCTACGAGCAGTACTTC. It is translated as CASSPRTGSTYEQYF. J is TRBJ2-7 and V is TRBV18; 8 bases fit TRBD1. The CDR3 has 15 amino acids. Trimming removed 6 bases from V and 2 bases from J; junction bases left unmatched: 9. CDR1 KGHSH and CDR2 LQKENI come from the germline V gene.

The J gene is TRBJ2-1, the V gene TRBV9; 7 positions agree with TRBD2. Germline assignment: CDR1 SGDLS and CDR2 YYNGEE. V lost 0 bases to trimming and J lost 10 bases; unmatched junction nucleotides: 4. The CDR3 extends over 13 amino acids. The CDR3 coding sequence is TGTGCCAGCAGCGTAGAAGGAGCGGGGGAGCAGTTCTTC. The encoded protein is CASSVEGAGEQFF.

V gene TRBV5-4 combines with J gene TRBJ2-7, with TRBD2 as a possible D gene (5 bases). CDR3 length: 14 amino acids. Trimming pared 0 bases from V and 4 bases from J, leaving 11 bases between. CDR1 and CDR2 (germline): SGHNT, YYREEE (reference sequence). The CDR3 DNA reads TGTGCCAGCAGCTTGGGAGGGCCCCGATACGAGCAGTACTTC. Translating it yields CASSLGGPRYEQYF.

This clone was seen a few times. The CDR3 DNA follows: TGTGCCAGCACCGAATACGGGACAGGGGGCGGAAAGGAAAAACTGTTTTTT. This codes for CASTEYGTGGGKEKLFF. The chain carries TRBV7-2 and TRBJ1-4; TRBD1 agrees at 12 bases. Trimming at V came to 7 bases and at J to 8 bases, leaving 14 bases not matched to a gene. The CDR3 is 17 residues long. Germline V lookup: CDR1 SGHTA, CDR2 FQGNSA.

V usage is TRBV18 and J usage is TRBJ1-1; 8 nucleotides align to TRBD1. J lost 4 bases, V lost 4 bases, and 11 bases had no gene match. In germline, CDR1 is KGHSH, CDR2 LQKENI. There are 16 residues in the CDR3. The CDR3 protein is CASSRESGGRGTEAFF. CDR3 DNA sequence: TGTGCCAGCTCACGTGAGTCAGGGGGCCGCGGCACTGAAGCTTTCTTT. The entire variable domain, with the rest obtained from reference TRBV18 and TRBJ1-1, is as follows: NAGVMQNPRHLVRRRGQEARLRCSPMKGHSHVYWYRQLPEEGLKFMVYLQKENIIDESGMPKERFSAEFPKEGPSILRIQQVVRGDSAAYFCASSRESGGRGTEAFFGQGTRLTVV.

This CDR3 is CASSSEVGGYYNEQFF. In nucleotides, the CDR3 is TGCGCCAGCAGCTCGGAGGTGGGAGGGTACTACAATGAGCAGTTCTTC. The V and J genes are TRBV5-1 and TRBJ2-1; TRBD2 agrees at 7 bases. The V segment lost 3 bases and the J segment 3 bases; nucleotides outside the gene matches: 9. Germline CDR1 is SGHRS and CDR2 is YFSETQ. CDR3 length: 16 amino acids.

CDR3 loop: CASSPRQGISSYEQYF. The CDR3 nucleotides are TGTGCCAGCTCACCGCGACAGGGGATAAGCTCCTACGAGCAGTACTTC. The chain carries TRBV18 and TRBJ2-7; the match to TRBD1 covers 8 bases. Germline lookup yields CDR1 KGHSH and CDR2 LQKENI. The CDR3 sequence is 16 residues long. The junction had 7 bases not matched to a gene; V was cut back by 3 bases and J by 0 bases.

The V and J genes are TRBV5-4 and TRBJ2-7; 9 bases fit TRBD2. The germline CDR1 and CDR2 sequences are SGHNT and YYREEE (reference sequence). Trimming at V came to 2 bases and at J to 3 bases, leaving 9 bases not matched to a gene. The CDR3 is made up of 16 amino acids. This CDR3 reads CASSFLRLAENYEQYF. The CDR3 DNA reads as TGTGCCAGCAGCTTCCTCAGACTAGCGGAGAACTACGAGCAGTACTTC.

Only a few counts were recorded for this clone. This sequence joins TRBV5-8 and TRBJ2-5; no clear D. CDR3 length: 11 amino acids. From germline, CDR1 is SGHTS and CDR2 YDEGEE. Trimming removed 0 bases from V and 3 bases from J, with 0 bases in between. The CDR3 DNA reads as TGTGCCAGCAGCTTGGAAGAGACCCAGTACTTC. It encodes CASSLEETQYF.

Of note for this clone: Given a much more abundant clone one base away, this may be a read error. This sequence joins TRBV14 and TRBJ2-1; D is possibly TRBD2 (5 bases). Between the trimmed V and J ends, which lost 4 bases and 5 bases, there was a span of 6 bases. This CDR3 spans 12 amino acids. Germline V lookup: CDR1 SGHDN, CDR2 FVKESK. CDR3 DNA sequence: TGTGCCAGCAGCCCGCGGGACAATGAGCAGTTCTTC. This translates into CASSPRDNEQFF.

J is TRBJ1-1 and V is TRBV5-4; 11 nucleotides match TRBD1. Unmatched junction bases numbered 8, after V lost 4 bases and J lost 6 bases. Looked up from germline, CDR1 is SGHNT and CDR2 is YYREEE (reference sequence). This CDR3 is built from 15 residues. CDR3 protein: CASSRGQGGDAEAFF. The CDR3 bases are TGTGCCAGCAGCCGGGGACAGGGGGGTGACGCTGAAGCTTTCTTT.

Comments on this clone: Relative to the germline gene, one junction end is altered; a read error may explain this. The genes are TRBV11-2 and TRBJ1-1, with D uncertain. From germline, CDR1 is SGHAT and CDR2 FQNNGV. The CDR3 loop spans 15 amino acids. The CDR3 sequence: CASSQDSHGDTEAFF. Written as DNA, the CDR3 is TGCGCCAGCAGCCAAGATTCCCACGGAGACACTGAAGCTTTCTTT.

This clone was seen ten or more times. CDR3 nucleotide sequence: TGTGCCAGCAGCTTTGCGGGAGTTGAGCAGTTCTTC. It yields the protein CASSFAGVEQFF. The chain combines TRBV5-6 with TRBJ2-1, with 7 bases lining up with TRBD2. Looked up from germline, CDR1 is SGHDT and CDR2 is YYEEEE. The CDR3 covers 12 residues. Trimming removed 2 bases from V and 9 bases from J; junction bases left unmatched: 2.

The V and J genes are TRBV18 and TRBJ2-5; D may be TRBD2 (5 bases). The V gene lost 4 bases and the J gene lost 3 bases, with 9 bases spanning the gap. This CDR3 has 13 amino acids. The germline CDR1 and CDR2 sequences are KGHSH and LQKENI. CDR3: CASSLGAEETQYF. The CDR3 bases are TGTGCCAGCTCACTTGGAGCGGAAGAGACCCAGTACTTC.

This chain joins TRBV7-8 and TRBJ1-1; the match to TRBD1 covers 11 bases. V trimming: 4 bases; J trimming: 5 bases; junction bases outside the gene matches: 9. The length of the CDR3 is 16 residues. The germline gives CDR1 SGHVS, CDR2 FQNEAQ. The CDR3 spells CASSWVSGTGGTEAFF. The CDR3 nucleotides read TGTGCCAGCAGCTGGGTCTCCGGGACAGGGGGTACTGAAGCTTTCTTT.

This clone was found a few times. This rearrangement joins TRBV30 to TRBJ1-2; TRBD1 is a possible D gene (6 bases). The CDR3 length is 12 residues. V shed 4 bases and J shed 7 bases, with 13 bases lying between them. Germline lookup yields CDR1 GTSNPN and CDR2 SVGIG (reference sequence). The chain's CDR3 is CAWIRGGSGYTF. CDR3 sequence (DNA): TGTGCCTGGATCCGAGGGGGGTCTGGCTACACCTTC.

The chain links TRBV18 to TRBJ2-1; tentative D call: TRBD2 (5 bases). This CDR3 has 12 amino acids. CDR1 is KGHSH, CDR2 LQKENI, per germline. V lost 3 bases to trimming and J lost 8 bases, with 8 bases between them. The CDR3 protein is CASSPRADEQFF. CDR3 DNA sequence: TGTGCCAGCTCACCGAGGGCGGATGAGCAGTTCTTC.